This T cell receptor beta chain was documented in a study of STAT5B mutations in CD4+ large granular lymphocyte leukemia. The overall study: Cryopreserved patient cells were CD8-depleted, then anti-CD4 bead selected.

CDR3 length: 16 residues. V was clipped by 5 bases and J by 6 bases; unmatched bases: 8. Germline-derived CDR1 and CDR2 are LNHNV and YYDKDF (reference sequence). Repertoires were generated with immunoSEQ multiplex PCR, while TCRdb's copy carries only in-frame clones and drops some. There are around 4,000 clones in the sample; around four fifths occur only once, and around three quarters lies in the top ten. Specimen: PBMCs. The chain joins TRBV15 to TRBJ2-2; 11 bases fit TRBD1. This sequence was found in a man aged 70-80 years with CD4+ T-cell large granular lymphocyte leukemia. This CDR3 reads CATSAPGQGVSGELFF. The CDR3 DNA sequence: TGTGCCACCAGCGCCCCGGGACAGGGGGTCTCCGGGGAGCTGTTTTTT.